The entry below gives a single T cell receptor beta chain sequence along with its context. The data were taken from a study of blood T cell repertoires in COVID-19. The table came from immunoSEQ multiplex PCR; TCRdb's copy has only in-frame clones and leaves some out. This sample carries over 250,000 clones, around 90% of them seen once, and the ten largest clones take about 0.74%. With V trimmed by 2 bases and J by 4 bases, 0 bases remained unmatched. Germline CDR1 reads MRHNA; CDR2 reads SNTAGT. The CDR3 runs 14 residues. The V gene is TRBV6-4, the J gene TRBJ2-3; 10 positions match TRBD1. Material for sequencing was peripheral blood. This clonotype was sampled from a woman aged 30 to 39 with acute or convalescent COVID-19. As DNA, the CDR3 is TGTGCCAGCAGTGACGGACAGGGGGCAGATACGCAGTATTTT. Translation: CASSDGQGADTQYF.